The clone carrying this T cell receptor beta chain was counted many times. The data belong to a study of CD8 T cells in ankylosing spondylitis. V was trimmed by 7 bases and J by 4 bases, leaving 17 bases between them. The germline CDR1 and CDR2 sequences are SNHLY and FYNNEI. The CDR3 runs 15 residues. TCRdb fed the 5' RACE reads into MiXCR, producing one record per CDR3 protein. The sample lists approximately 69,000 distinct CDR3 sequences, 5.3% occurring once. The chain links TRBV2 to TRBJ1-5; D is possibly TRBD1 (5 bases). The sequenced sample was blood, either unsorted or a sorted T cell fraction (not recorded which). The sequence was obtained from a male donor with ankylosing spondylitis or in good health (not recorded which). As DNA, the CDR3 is TGTGCCAGCACTTCCGGGACCGACAGAAATCAGCCCCAGCATTTT. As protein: CASTSGTDRNQPQHF.